This entry concerns a single T cell receptor beta chain. Its matching antigen is unknown. Germline lookup yields CDR1 SNHLY and CDR2 FYNNEI. This CDR3 spans 11 amino acids. Trimming took 4 bases from V and 10 from J, leaving 8 bases between them. Sequenced by immunoSEQ multiplex PCR; TCRdb stores in-frame clones only, minus some. The sample contains approximately 100,000 clones, around nine tenths of which appear only once. The record originates from a study of T cell responses to AZD1222 COVID-19 vaccine. Study-wide points: Targets within unmutated variant regions were reportedly found for nearly half of spike-specific TCRs.

This chain links TRBV2 with TRBJ2-1, with a weak D call TRBD1 (6 bases). This sample comprised peripheral blood, obtained on day 0 of AZD1222 vaccination. This sequence was found in an adult in good health. CDR3 residues: CASSVGGEQFF. CDR3 sequence (DNA): TGTGCCAGCAGTGTAGGGGGAGAGCAGTTCTTC.